A selection of T cell receptor beta chains follows, all from one sample in a study of siplizumab effects on memory and regulatory T cells. Assay: immunoSEQ multiplex PCR; the TCRdb copy retains only in-frame clones and omits some. This sample has about 100,000 clones, with 91% found just once. The source material was CD4+ T cells sorted from blood. The receptors were sampled from a human donor in good health. Some clones in this sample may be carry-over from other donors' samples. The CDR3 runs from the conserved cysteine through the conserved F or W. Fields, in order: J gene, V gene, D gene, clone size, CDR3 protein, CDR3 DNA. A D gene is named only where the DNA matches it firmly. Where a row states a size, it is once, few, many or the class of an expanded clone; other rows omit it.

j_call: TRBJ1-2; v_call: TRBV30; d_call: NA; clone_size: NA; cdr3_aa: CAWSVGPYGYTF; cdr3_nt: TGTGCCTGGAGTGTTGGTCCCTATGGCTACACCTTC
j_call: TRBJ2-7; v_call: TRBV5-1; d_call: TRBD2; clone_size: NA; cdr3_aa: CASTSAGGYEQYF; cdr3_nt: TGCGCCAGCACTTCGGCGGGAGGATACGAGCAGTACTTC
j_call: TRBJ1-5; v_call: TRBV6-1; d_call: NA; clone_size: few; cdr3_aa: CASSESGLRQPQHF; cdr3_nt: TGTGCCAGCAGTGAATCCGGATTAAGGCAGCCCCAGCATTTT
j_call: TRBJ1-1; v_call: TRBV18; d_call: NA; clone_size: few; cdr3_aa: CASSPGQSTEAFF; cdr3_nt: TGTGCCAGCTCACCGGGACAAAGCACTGAAGCTTTCTTT
j_call: TRBJ2-7; v_call: TRBV5-1; d_call: TRBD1; clone_size: NA; cdr3_aa: CASSSSTGGSYEQYF; cdr3_nt: TGCGCCAGCAGCTCCTCAACAGGGGGCTCCTACGAGCAGTACTTC
j_call: TRBJ2-6; v_call: TRBV5-1; d_call: TRBD2; clone_size: NA; cdr3_aa: CASSLTSGLSGANVLTF; cdr3_nt: TGCGCCAGCAGCTTGACTAGCGGTCTCTCTGGGGCCAACGTCCTGACTTTC
j_call: TRBJ2-1; v_call: TRBV6-1; d_call: NA; clone_size: once; cdr3_aa: CASSEYSGPRYNEQFF; cdr3_nt: TGTGCCAGCAGTGAATACTCAGGGCCCCGCTACAATGAGCAGTTCTTC
j_call: TRBJ2-7; v_call: TRBV21-1; d_call: NA; clone_size: NA; cdr3_aa: CASSPGAYLWWEQYF; cdr3_nt: TGTGCCAGCAGCCCAGGGGCTTATCTCTGGTGGGAGCAGTACTTC
j_call: TRBJ2-5; v_call: TRBV20-1; d_call: NA; clone_size: NA; cdr3_aa: CSAFSGETQYF; cdr3_nt: TGCAGTGCCTTTAGCGGCGAGACCCAGTACTTC
j_call: TRBJ2-2; v_call: TRBV6-5; d_call: NA; clone_size: once; cdr3_aa: CASSYSPSHTGELFF; cdr3_nt: TGTGCCAGCAGTTACTCGCCGAGTCACACCGGGGAGCTGTTTTTT
j_call: TRBJ2-5; v_call: TRBV2; d_call: NA; clone_size: NA; cdr3_aa: CASNYAVSGVGTQYF; cdr3_nt: TGTGCCAGCAACTATGCAGTCAGTGGGGTGGGGACCCAGTACTTC
j_call: TRBJ2-3; v_call: TRBV12-5; d_call: TRBD2; clone_size: NA; cdr3_aa: CASGLAGTTQYF; cdr3_nt: TGTGCTAGTGGTTTAGCGGGGACTACGCAGTATTTT
j_call: TRBJ2-7; v_call: TRBV5-4; d_call: TRBD1; clone_size: NA; cdr3_aa: CASSFGQAGQYF; cdr3_nt: TGTGCCAGCAGCTTTGGACAGGCTGGGCAGTACTTC
j_call: TRBJ1-1; v_call: TRBV12-5; d_call: NA; clone_size: NA; cdr3_aa: CASGLQGIGTEAFF; cdr3_nt: TGTGCTAGTGGACTACAGGGCATAGGCACTGAAGCTTTCTTT
j_call: TRBJ2-7; v_call: TRBV5-1; d_call: TRBD2; clone_size: NA; cdr3_aa: CASSPGRRGAYEQYF; cdr3_nt: TGCGCCAGCAGCCCGGGGCGGCGGGGGGCTTACGAGCAGTACTTC
j_call: TRBJ1-5; v_call: TRBV10-3; d_call: TRBD1; clone_size: few; cdr3_aa: CAISESTQDRTKPQHF; cdr3_nt: TGTGCCATCAGTGAGTCGACTCAGGACAGGACGAAGCCCCAGCATTTT
j_call: TRBJ2-7; v_call: TRBV6-1; d_call: NA; clone_size: NA; cdr3_aa: CASSPGAWGEQYF; cdr3_nt: TGTGCCAGCTCCCCAGGGGCCTGGGGGGAGCAGTACTTC
j_call: TRBJ1-1; v_call: TRBV6-6; d_call: NA; clone_size: NA; cdr3_aa: CASSYVWGNTEAFF; cdr3_nt: TGTGCCAGCAGTTACGTGTGGGGGAACACTGAAGCTTTCTTT
j_call: TRBJ1-4; v_call: TRBV18; d_call: TRBD1; clone_size: NA; cdr3_aa: CASSPTGGGGKLFF; cdr3_nt: TGTGCCAGCTCACCGACAGGGGGCGGTGGAAAACTGTTTTTT
j_call: TRBJ2-3; v_call: TRBV9; d_call: TRBD2; clone_size: NA; cdr3_aa: CASSVATNIAGVADTQYF; cdr3_nt: TGTGCCAGCAGCGTAGCTACGAACATAGCGGGAGTGGCAGATACGCAGTATTTT
j_call: TRBJ2-1; v_call: TRBV9; d_call: TRBD2; clone_size: NA; cdr3_aa: CASSVVSSGRNNEQFF; cdr3_nt: TGTGCCAGCAGCGTCGTGTCTAGCGGGAGGAACAATGAGCAGTTCTTC
j_call: TRBJ2-7; v_call: TRBV15; d_call: NA; clone_size: once; cdr3_aa: CATSSDRGSNYEQYF; cdr3_nt: TGTGCCACCAGCAGCGATAGGGGGTCAAACTACGAGCAGTACTTC
j_call: TRBJ1-2; v_call: TRBV7-9; d_call: NA; clone_size: NA; cdr3_aa: CASSLVTGLSHYGYTF; cdr3_nt: TGTGCCAGCAGCTTAGTAACAGGGCTGTCACACTATGGCTACACCTTC
j_call: TRBJ1-2; v_call: TRBV5-4; d_call: TRBD1; clone_size: once; cdr3_aa: CASSLRGRVGYTF; cdr3_nt: TGTGCCAGCAGCCTCAGGGGGCGCGTTGGCTACACCTTC
j_call: TRBJ1-5; v_call: TRBV5-1; d_call: NA; clone_size: NA; cdr3_aa: CANETPVPELNQPQHF; cdr3_nt: TGCGCCAACGAAACTCCGGTCCCCGAACTCAATCAGCCCCAGCATTTT
j_call: TRBJ2-3; v_call: TRBV19; d_call: NA; clone_size: NA; cdr3_aa: CASSIGRGPDTQYF; cdr3_nt: TGTGCCAGTAGTATAGGTCGGGGCCCAGATACGCAGTATTTT
j_call: TRBJ2-1; v_call: TRBV19; d_call: NA; clone_size: once; cdr3_aa: CASSMGSSAIEQFF; cdr3_nt: TGTGCCAGTAGTATGGGAAGTAGTGCTATTGAGCAGTTCTTC
j_call: TRBJ1-1; v_call: TRBV4-2; d_call: TRBD1; clone_size: few; cdr3_aa: CASSHGTGQNTEAFF; cdr3_nt: TGTGCCAGCAGCCACGGGACAGGTCAGAACACTGAAGCTTTCTTT
j_call: TRBJ2-1; v_call: TRBV4-1; d_call: TRBD2; clone_size: NA; cdr3_aa: CASSHRTAGGLEQFF; cdr3_nt: TGCGCCAGCAGCCATCGGACCGCGGGAGGGCTTGAGCAGTTCTTC
j_call: TRBJ2-7; v_call: TRBV27; d_call: TRBD2; clone_size: NA; cdr3_aa: CASSSAGVHEQYF; cdr3_nt: TGTGCCAGCAGTTCCGCGGGGGTCCACGAGCAGTACTTC
j_call: TRBJ2-7; v_call: TRBV30; d_call: TRBD1; clone_size: few; cdr3_aa: CAGDIRDRASYEQYF; cdr3_nt: TGTGCCGGAGATATAAGGGACAGGGCGTCCTACGAGCAGTACTTC
j_call: TRBJ1-5; v_call: TRBV6-5; d_call: TRBD1; clone_size: NA; cdr3_aa: CASRTGSSNQPQHF; cdr3_nt: TGTGCCAGCAGGACAGGGTCTAGCAATCAGCCCCAGCATTTT
j_call: TRBJ1-2; v_call: TRBV28; d_call: TRBD1; clone_size: NA; cdr3_aa: CASSPQDRGRNYGYTF; cdr3_nt: TGTGCCAGCAGTCCCCAGGACAGGGGGCGCAACTATGGCTACACCTTC
j_call: TRBJ2-1; v_call: TRBV11-2; d_call: TRBD2; clone_size: NA; cdr3_aa: CASSLGQREINEQFF; cdr3_nt: TGTGCCAGCAGCTTAGGACAGCGGGAGATCAATGAGCAGTTCTTC
j_call: TRBJ2-1; v_call: TRBV2; d_call: NA; clone_size: NA; cdr3_aa: CASSADYNEQFF; cdr3_nt: TGTGCCAGCAGCGCCGACTACAATGAGCAGTTCTTC
j_call: TRBJ1-2; v_call: TRBV6-4; d_call: NA; clone_size: NA; cdr3_aa: CASSPGPPLGGYTF; cdr3_nt: TGTGCCAGCAGTCCCGGGCCCCCCTTAGGCGGCTACACCTTC
j_call: TRBJ2-5; v_call: TRBV6-5; d_call: NA; clone_size: few; cdr3_aa: CASSYSEGLRETQYF; cdr3_nt: TGTGCCAGCAGTTACTCTGAGGGATTAAGAGAGACCCAGTACTTC
j_call: TRBJ2-1; v_call: TRBV25-1; d_call: TRBD2; clone_size: NA; cdr3_aa: CASSESGAYNEQFF; cdr3_nt: TGTGCCAGCAGTGAAAGCGGGGCCTACAATGAGCAGTTCTTC
j_call: TRBJ2-1; v_call: TRBV5-1; d_call: TRBD2; clone_size: NA; cdr3_aa: CASNVILAGGPGKQFF; cdr3_nt: TGCGCCAGCAACGTGATACTAGCGGGAGGGCCCGGCAAGCAGTTCTTC
j_call: TRBJ1-2; v_call: TRBV7-9; d_call: NA; clone_size: NA; cdr3_aa: CASSPDRNYGYTF; cdr3_nt: TGTGCCAGCAGCCCGGACAGAAACTATGGCTACACCTTC
j_call: TRBJ1-2; v_call: TRBV6-5; d_call: TRBD1; clone_size: NA; cdr3_aa: CASRETGGTNYGYTF; cdr3_nt: TGTGCCAGCAGGGAGACAGGGGGAACTAACTATGGCTACACCTTC
j_call: TRBJ1-5; v_call: TRBV19; d_call: NA; clone_size: NA; cdr3_aa: CASSIPMITIDRPNSNQPQHF; cdr3_nt: TGTGCCAGTAGTATACCCATGATAACTATCGACAGGCCCAATAGCAATCAGCCCCAGCATTTT
j_call: TRBJ2-4; v_call: TRBV10-3; d_call: NA; clone_size: NA; cdr3_aa: CAISQEKGGKNIQYF; cdr3_nt: TGTGCCATCAGCCAGGAGAAAGGCGGCAAAAACATTCAGTACTTC
j_call: TRBJ2-3; v_call: TRBV7-2; d_call: TRBD1; clone_size: NA; cdr3_aa: CASSLETGGTDTQYF; cdr3_nt: TGTGCCAGCAGCTTAGAGACAGGGGGGACAGATACGCAGTATTTT
j_call: TRBJ2-3; v_call: TRBV5-1; d_call: TRBD1; clone_size: NA; cdr3_aa: CASRRQGTTTDTQYF; cdr3_nt: TGCGCCAGCAGACGACAGGGAACCACCACAGATACGCAGTATTTT
j_call: TRBJ1-1; v_call: TRBV7-9; d_call: NA; clone_size: NA; cdr3_aa: CASSLTWSEEAFF; cdr3_nt: TGTGCCAGCAGCTTAACTTGGTCAGAAGAAGCTTTCTTT
j_call: TRBJ2-3; v_call: TRBV4-2; d_call: TRBD1; clone_size: NA; cdr3_aa: CASSQALGQLTDTQYF; cdr3_nt: TGTGCCAGCAGCCAAGCATTGGGACAGCTCACAGATACGCAGTATTTT
j_call: TRBJ2-5; v_call: TRBV29-1; d_call: NA; clone_size: NA; cdr3_aa: CSVAEETQYF; cdr3_nt: TGCAGCGTTGCTGAGGAGACCCAGTACTTC
j_call: TRBJ2-7; v_call: TRBV6-1; d_call: NA; clone_size: NA; cdr3_aa: CASSEGPSGDYEQYF; cdr3_nt: TGTGCCAGCAGTGAGGGGCCTTCGGGGGACTACGAGCAGTACTTC
j_call: TRBJ2-7; v_call: TRBV28; d_call: TRBD2; clone_size: once; cdr3_aa: CASSLWGLADGYSEQYF; cdr3_nt: TGTGCCAGCAGTTTATGGGGACTAGCGGATGGTTACTCCGAGCAGTACTTC
j_call: TRBJ2-2; v_call: TRBV5-4; d_call: TRBD1; clone_size: once; cdr3_aa: CASGTDPTGELFF; cdr3_nt: TGTGCCAGTGGGACAGACCCCACCGGGGAGCTGTTTTTT
j_call: TRBJ1-1; v_call: TRBV5-1; d_call: TRBD1; clone_size: NA; cdr3_aa: CASGEQGSNTEAFF; cdr3_nt: TGCGCCAGCGGGGAACAGGGGTCGAACACTGAAGCTTTCTTT
j_call: TRBJ1-2; v_call: TRBV11-2; d_call: NA; clone_size: few; cdr3_aa: CASSKDQGRGYTF; cdr3_nt: TGTGCCAGCAGCAAGGACCAGGGCAGGGGCTACACCTTC
j_call: TRBJ2-7; v_call: TRBV27; d_call: NA; clone_size: NA; cdr3_aa: CAGQRTGPYEQHF; cdr3_nt: TGTGCCGGCCAGAGGACGGGGCCCTACGAGCAGCACTTC
j_call: TRBJ1-1; v_call: TRBV18; d_call: TRBD1; clone_size: NA; cdr3_aa: CASSPMLRTGASNTEAFF; cdr3_nt: TGTGCCAGCTCACCCATGTTAAGGACAGGGGCCTCGAACACTGAAGCTTTCTTT
j_call: TRBJ1-1; v_call: TRBV28; d_call: TRBD1; clone_size: NA; cdr3_aa: CASSPLQQGLNTEAFF; cdr3_nt: TGTGCCAGCAGTCCCCTCCAACAGGGGCTGAACACTGAAGCTTTCTTT
j_call: TRBJ2-4; v_call: TRBV2; d_call: TRBD1; clone_size: NA; cdr3_aa: CASSTRMDRQLAKNIQYF; cdr3_nt: TGTGCCAGCAGTACCCGTATGGACAGGCAACTAGCCAAAAACATTCAGTACTTC
j_call: TRBJ2-3; v_call: TRBV5-4; d_call: NA; clone_size: NA; cdr3_aa: CASSFRGGTDTQYF; cdr3_nt: TGTGCCAGCAGCTTCAGGGGGGGGACAGATACGCAGTATTTT
j_call: TRBJ2-5; v_call: TRBV7-3; d_call: TRBD1; clone_size: NA; cdr3_aa: CASSLYQGAETQYF; cdr3_nt: TGTGCCAGCAGCTTATATCAGGGGGCGGAGACCCAGTACTTC
j_call: TRBJ1-5; v_call: TRBV5-1; d_call: NA; clone_size: NA; cdr3_aa: CASSLEGSNQPQHF; cdr3_nt: TGCGCCAGCAGCTTGGAGGGGAGCAATCAGCCCCAGCATTTT